These 16 T cell receptor beta chains came from one sample sequenced in a study of identical twins. MiXCR, run by TCRdb on the 5' RACE reads, gives a single entry per CDR3 protein. This repertoire shows around 250,000 distinct CDR3 sequences, roughly 13% found once; its top ten account for more than 3.5%. The sample was also linked to a second study, of yellow fever vaccine responses in identical twins.

Sequenced input: memory (CD45RO+) T cells sorted from blood. The receptor set was obtained from a woman aged 18-30 years in good health.

The CDR3 region has the DNA TGCAGTGCTAGAGGGGGACCTGGATTAACAGATACGCAGTATTTT. Translated: CSARGGPGLTDTQYF. The chain combines TRBV20-1 with TRBJ2-3; the D gene could be TRBD1 or TRBD2 (5 bases each). The CDR3 has 15 residues. Germline V gives CDR1 DFQATT, CDR2 SNEGSKA (reference sequence). V shed 1 base and J shed 3 bases, with 14 bases lying between them.

The CDR3 sequence: CASKVNNEQFF. CDR3 DNA sequence: TGTGCCAGCAAGGTGAACAATGAGCAGTTCTTC. V and J are TRBV27 and TRBJ2-1; no definite D call. Trimming removed 7 bases from V and 5 bases from J, with 6 bases in between. Germline assignment: CDR1 MNHEY and CDR2 SMNVEV (reference sequence). The CDR3 has 11 amino acids.

This clonotype was found many times. The V gene is TRBV6-2 or TRBV6-3, the J gene TRBJ2-2; 11 bases align to TRBD2. The trim removed 4 bases at V and 4 bases at J, leaving 17 bases unmatched. Per germline, CDR1 MNHEY and CDR2 SVGEGT. The CDR3 runs to 20 residues. For the CDR3, the DNA is TGTGCCAGCAGTTCCGGACAGGGATGGGTACTAGCGGGAGTCACCGGGGAGCTGTTTTTT. Its translation: CASSSGQGWVLAGVTGELFF.

CDR3 amino acids: CASSLESSGNTIYF. CDR3 coding DNA: TGTGCCAGCAGCTTAGAGTCCTCTGGAAACACCATATATTTT. The chain links TRBV7-8 to TRBJ1-3; D gene uncertain. Trimming took 1 base from V and 0 from J, leaving 4 bases between them. Germline CDR1 and CDR2: SGHVS and FQNEAQ. The CDR3 has 14 residues.

The chain couples TRBV19 to TRBJ2-1, with TRBD2 identical over 14 bases. With 3 bases clipped from V and 9 bases from J, the junction kept 4 bases outside the gene matches. Looked up from germline, CDR1 is LNHDA and CDR2 is SQIVND (reference sequence). The CDR3 runs to 15 residues. Here the CDR3 reads CASSIGTSGRGEQFF. The CDR3 coding sequence is TGTGCCAGTAGTATCGGGACTAGCGGGAGAGGTGAGCAGTTCTTC.

The rearrangement uses TRBV12-3 or TRBV12-4 and TRBJ2-2; the match to TRBD2 covers 7 bases. The J segment lost 6 bases and the V segment lost 6 bases, leaving 7 bases of the junction unmatched. CDR3 length: 14 amino acids. CDR3 DNA: TGTGCCAGCAGGCCCACTAGCGTTTCCGGGGAGCTGTTTTTT. This codes for CASRPTSVSGELFF.

This clonotype has only a few counts. The V gene is TRBV20-1, the J gene TRBJ2-1; the match to TRBD2 covers 7 bases. CDR3 length: 16 amino acids. Germline-derived CDR1 and CDR2 are DFQATT and SNEGSKA (reference sequence). V gave up 8 bases and J gave up 6 bases; unmatched junction bases: 19. CDR3 DNA: TGCAGTTTACGATGGGACGGGAGGCCTCTCTCCAATGAGCAGTTCTTC. It codes for CSLRWDGRPLSNEQFF.

This chain joins TRBV11-2 and TRBJ2-7; D is perhaps TRBD2 (6 bases). Per germline, CDR1 SGHAT and CDR2 FQNNGV. V was pared by 4 bases and J by 3 bases, with 10 bases between. CDR3 length: 13 residues. The CDR3 protein is CASSSSDYYEQYF. CDR3 coding DNA: TGTGCCAGCAGCTCATCGGACTACTACGAGCAGTACTTC.

V is TRBV20-1 and J is TRBJ2-1, with a weak D call TRBD2 (6 bases). The CDR3 is 19 amino acids. Germline V gives CDR1 DFQATT, CDR2 SNEGSKA (reference sequence). With 4 bases removed from V and 2 bases from J, the gap between germline ends came to 27 bases. The CDR3 sequence: CSATRYSGGRHEAYNEQFF. CDR3 nucleotides: TGCAGTGCTACAAGGTATAGCGGAGGCCGTCACGAAGCCTACAATGAGCAGTTCTTC.

This clonotype was seen only a few times. This chain connects TRBV20-1 to TRBJ2-7; 10 nucleotides agree with TRBD2. The CDR3 totals 14 residues. CDR1 and CDR2 (germline): DFQATT, SNEGSKA (reference sequence). The V segment lost 2 bases and the J segment 7 bases; nucleotides outside the gene matches: 8. The CDR3 here is CSARSSGGYTEQYF. Here the CDR3 DNA reads TGCAGTGCTAGATCTAGCGGGGGATATACAGAGCAGTACTTC.

This clonotype appeared a few times. This chain joins TRBV5-1 and TRBJ2-2; D is possibly TRBD2 (6 bases). V was clipped by 1 base and J by 2 bases, with 15 bases between them. Germline V gives CDR1 SGHRS, CDR2 YFSETQ. This CDR3 comprises 17 residues. The CDR3 DNA follows: TGCGCCAGCAGCTTGCTCACCGGGACTTTCAACACCGGGGAGCTGTTTTTT. Translation gives CASSLLTGTFNTGELFF.

The rearrangement links TRBV4-3 to TRBJ2-7; the match to TRBD1 covers 7 bases. CDR3 size: 15 residues. Germline assignment: CDR1 LGHNA and CDR2 YSLEER. V lost 3 bases to trimming and J lost 3 bases; unmatched junction nucleotides: 8. CDR3 amino acids: CASSQGSQGVYEQYF. CDR3 nucleotides: TGCGCCAGCAGCCAGGGATCCCAGGGGGTCTACGAGCAGTACTTC.

Ten or more counts support this clonotype. This rearrangement joins TRBV5-4 to TRBJ2-1, with D possibly called TRBD1 or TRBD2 (6 bases each). The germline CDR1 and CDR2 sequences are SGHNT and YYREEE (reference sequence). V dropped 1 base and J dropped 7 bases, with 21 bases sitting between them. The CDR3 spans 17 residues. CDR3 sequence (DNA): TGTGCCAGCAGCTTGATGATGGGGGGCCTAGCGTCGAATGAGCAGTTCTTC. As protein: CASSLMMGGLASNEQFF.

This clonotype was observed a handful of times. V is TRBV7-8 and J is TRBJ2-7; the D gene is possibly TRBD2 (7 bases). The ends were cut back, 4 bases at V and 5 bases at J, with 24 bases in the middle. CDR1 is SGHVS, CDR2 FQNEAQ, per germline. The CDR3 has 17 amino acids. CDR3 protein: CASSSRHGGRKTHEQYF. The CDR3 DNA follows: TGTGCCAGCAGCTCTAGACACGGGGGGCGCAAGACCCACGAGCAGTACTTC.

This clonotype has ten or more counts. The V and J genes are TRBV7-9 and TRBJ2-7; TRBD2 aligns across 12 bases. The CDR3 length is 17 residues. Germline-derived CDR1 and CDR2 are SEHNR and FQNEAQ (reference sequence). V trimming: 4 bases; J trimming: 5 bases; junction bases outside the gene matches: 12. The CDR3 spells CASSSHPLAGGPNEQYF. CDR3 DNA sequence: TGTGCCAGCAGCTCCCACCCTCTAGCGGGGGGGCCGAACGAGCAGTACTTC.

The chain is built from TRBV6-1 and TRBJ2-1; the D gene is possibly TRBD2 (6 bases). The CDR3 has 13 amino acids. CDR1 MNHNS and CDR2 SASEGT come from the germline V gene. V lost 9 bases to trimming and J lost 5 bases, with 14 bases between them. The CDR3 loop reads CASSRDFDNEQFF. CDR3 DNA sequence: TGTGCCAGTTCCCGGGACTTCGACAATGAGCAGTTCTTC.